The entry below gives a single T cell receptor beta chain sequence along with its context. Antigen: not known. The germline V gene encodes CDR1 LGHNA and CDR2 YNFKEQ. V was trimmed by 5 bases and J by 0 bases, leaving 14 bases between them. The CDR3 covers 16 residues. The data were obtained in a study of cytomegalovirus exposure and HLA in healthy donors. Study observations and caveats: Among TCR beta chains of equal frequency, HLA-associated ones were more clonally expanded in a later analysis.

13 Jbeta primers and 60 Vbeta primers were used for the PCR. Only in-frame clones appear in the TCRdb table, and some are missing; sequencing was by immunoSEQ multiplex PCR. Here the sample spans 240,000 or so clones, over 80% being singletons. Specimen: PBMCs. V usage is TRBV4-2 and J usage is TRBJ1-5; D gene ambiguous. This receptor was taken from a woman aged 40 to 50 in good health and CMV-seropositive. CDR3 DNA sequence: TGTGCCAGCAGCGTTCAGGTTGTTCTTAGCAATCAGCCCCAGCATTTT. This codes for CASSVQVVLSNQPQHF.